The 16 T cell receptor beta chains listed next were all sequenced from one sample in a study of T cell changes during pregnancy in multiple sclerosis. Sequenced by immunoSEQ multiplex PCR; TCRdb stores in-frame clones only, minus some. The sample shows 100,000 or so clones, approximately 94% of them seen only once. Material: peripheral blood, obtained before pregnancy. Receptor source: a female donor with multiple sclerosis, enrolled in a pregnancy study.

V is TRBV14 and J is TRBJ1-4; 10 nucleotides line up with TRBD1. Germline V gene sequence: CDR1 SGHDN, CDR2 FVKESK. V dropped 5 bases and J dropped 11; count of bases not matched to a gene: 14. This CDR3 region has 16 residues. CDR3 amino acids: CASSKGLRDRGGKLFF. The CDR3 region has the DNA TGTGCCAGCAGCAAAGGACTCCGGGACAGGGGAGGTAAACTGTTTTTT.

This clone was observed once. The genes are TRBV9 and TRBJ2-1, with TRBD1 matching over 7 bases. Unmatched junction bases numbered 7, after V lost 3 bases and J lost 1 base. Per the germline V gene, CDR1 is SGDLS and CDR2 is YYNGEE. The CDR3 covers 16 residues. In DNA form, the CDR3 reads TGTGCCAGCAGCGACGCCGGGACAGTGTCCTACAATGAGCAGTTCTTC. Translated: CASSDAGTVSYNEQFF.

The genes are TRBV10-1 and TRBJ2-1, with 8 positions matching TRBD2. The CDR3 covers 15 residues. V shed 6 bases, J shed 2 bases, and the junction held 6 bases outside the gene matches. CDR1 is WNHNN, CDR2 SYGVQD, per germline (reference sequence). CDR3 sequence: CASSHQRETYNEQFF. CDR3 coding DNA: TGCGCCAGCAGCCACCAGCGGGAGACCTACAATGAGCAGTTCTTC.

The CDR3 DNA is TGTGCCAGCAGCTTCCGGACAGCAGATGAAAAACTGTTTTTT. Translating gives CASSFRTADEKLFF. The chain employs TRBV7-9 and TRBJ1-4, with D possibly matching TRBD1 (6 bases). This CDR3 contains 14 residues. The germline V gene encodes CDR1 SEHNR and CDR2 FQNEAQ (reference sequence). The V and J ends lost 3 bases and 6 bases respectively, with 11 bases between them.

The J gene is TRBJ2-3, the V gene TRBV27, with 11 nucleotides matching TRBD2. V gave up 6 bases and J gave up 0 bases; unmatched junction bases: 11. The CDR3 extends over 18 amino acids. Germline values: CDR1 MNHEY, CDR2 SMNVEV (reference sequence). This chain's CDR3 is CASSDSPLAGASTDTQYF. For the CDR3, the DNA is TGTGCCAGCAGCGACAGTCCACTAGCGGGAGCCAGCACAGATACGCAGTATTTT.

The chain recombines TRBV6-5 with TRBJ2-7; D remains ambiguous. Trimming left V 8 bases short and J 2 bases short, with 7 bases between. From germline, CDR1 is MNHEY and CDR2 SVGAGI. There are 11 residues in the CDR3. CDR3 DNA sequence: TGTGCCAGCGGTGAGACCTACGAGCAGTACTTC. Protein: CASGETYEQYF.

The chain combines TRBV7-9 with TRBJ2-5, with TRBD2 identical over 10 bases. The CDR3 extends over 15 amino acids. The germline CDR1 and CDR2 sequences are SEHNR and FQNEAQ (reference sequence). The trim removed 5 bases at V and 2 bases at J, leaving 5 bases unmatched. CDR3 in amino acids: CASSLGLAYQETQYF. DNA of the CDR3: TGTGCCAGCAGCCTGGGACTAGCGTATCAAGAGACCCAGTACTTC.

V usage is TRBV9 and J usage is TRBJ2-1, with D maybe TRBD1 (5 bases). V was clipped by 0 bases and J by 9 bases, with 16 bases between them. The CDR3 loop spans 15 amino acids. CDR1 and CDR2 (germline): SGDLS, YYNGEE. DNA of the CDR3: TGTGCCAGCAGCGTAGTTGGCGGTGAAGGGGCTGAGCAGTTCTTC. As protein: CASSVVGGEGAEQFF. The variable domain in full, with the rest retrieved from reference TRBV9 and TRBJ2-1, is DSGVTQTPKHLITATGQRVTLRCSPRSGDLSVYWYQQSLDQGLQFLIQYYNGEERAKGNILERFSAQQFPDLHSELNLSSLELGDSALYFCASSVVGGEGAEQFFGPGTRLTVL.

The chain links TRBV7-8 to TRBJ2-6; the match to TRBD1 covers 7 bases. The junction had 6 bases not matched to a gene; V was cut back by 11 bases and J by 2 bases. The length of the CDR3 is 14 residues. Germline V gene lookup returns CDR1 SGHVS and CDR2 FQNEAQ. The CDR3 protein is CAARTGAGANVLTF. CDR3 DNA sequence: TGTGCCGCCCGAACAGGGGCTGGGGCCAACGTCCTGACTTTC.

The chain joins TRBV1 to TRBJ1-1; TRBD1 is the table's D call, not checked against the DNA. TRBV1 is a pseudogene. CDR3 length: 24 amino acids. CDR3: CTSSRSRDRGYGPTANNKNTEAFF. CDR3 in DNA: TGCACCAGCAGCCGGAGCCGGGACAGGGGTTACGGGCCTACCGCAAATAATAAGAACACTGAAGCTTTCTTT.

The gene calls are TRBV7-8 and TRBJ1-5; D gene unclear. Trimming left V 1 base short and J 0 bases short, with 16 bases between. The CDR3 contains 18 residues. The germline CDR1 and CDR2 sequences are SGHVS and FQNEAQ. The CDR3 is CASSLGEGTTYSNQPQHF. The CDR3 bases are TGTGCCAGCAGCTTAGGAGAGGGTACTACTTATAGCAATCAGCCCCAGCATTTT.

This rearrangement joins TRBV28 to TRBJ1-5; no firm D call. Germline V gene sequence: CDR1 MDHEN, CDR2 SYDVKM. CDR3 length: 15 residues. V lost 7 bases and J 1 base, leaving 14 bases between the germline ends. CDR3 residues: CASNPDAGSNQPQHF. The DNA for the CDR3 is TGTGCCAGCAACCCAGACGCGGGGAGCAATCAGCCCCAGCATTTT.

The V gene is TRBV2, the J gene TRBJ2-1; weak D call: TRBD2 (5 bases). Germline loops: CDR1 SNHLY, CDR2 FYNNEI. V was trimmed by 6 bases and J by 0 bases, leaving 12 bases between them. The CDR3 consists of 15 residues. In nucleotides, the CDR3 is TGTGCCAGCAGAAAGCGGACGAGCTCCTACAATGAGCAGTTCTTC. Translating gives CASRKRTSSYNEQFF.

The rearrangement uses TRBV6-5 and TRBJ1-2; the match to TRBD1 covers 7 bases. The ends lost 4 bases at V and 8 bases at J; junction bases unmatched: 10. The CDR3 runs 14 residues. Germline V gives CDR1 MNHEY, CDR2 SVGAGI. The CDR3 DNA reads TGTGCCAGCAGTTCAACGCAGGGGGTTCGGGGCTACACCTTC. This codes for CASSSTQGVRGYTF.

The chain combines TRBV9 with TRBJ2-1, with unresolved D. The V end lost 7 bases, the J end lost 0 bases, and 11 bases lay between the germline ends. The germline gives CDR1 SGDLS, CDR2 YYNGEE. The CDR3 runs to 14 residues. The CDR3 DNA follows: TGTGCCAGCGCGATGCTCACCTCCTACAATGAGCAGTTCTTC. Its protein is CASAMLTSYNEQFF.

The chain links TRBV30 to TRBJ1-2, with D unclear. Trimming shortened V by 5 bases and J by 0 bases, and 10 bases separated the two germline ends. This CDR3 spans 13 amino acids. Germline CDR1 is GTSNPN and CDR2 is SVGIG (reference sequence). CDR3 DNA sequence: TGTGCCTGGGACACCGGGGCTAACTATGGCTACACCTTC. This gives the protein CAWDTGANYGYTF.